This TCR beta chain was recovered during a study of blood T cell repertoires in COVID-19. Germline CDR1 is SGHVS and CDR2 is FQNEAQ. The CDR3 totals 15 residues. With 4 bases clipped from V and 6 bases from J, the junction kept 7 bases outside the gene matches. TCRdb's copy holds only in-frame clones and misses some; the assay was immunoSEQ multiplex PCR. The table shows 100,000 to 120,000 clones, with about 80% occurring only once. This chain connects TRBV7-8 to TRBJ1-4; 8 bases match TRBD1. The origin of this receptor is a woman in her 70s with acute or convalescent COVID-19. Sequencing was performed on peripheral blood. The CDR3 loop reads CASSSTGEIHEKLFF. The CDR3 DNA sequence: TGTGCCAGCAGCTCGACAGGGGAGATTCATGAAAAACTGTTTTTT.